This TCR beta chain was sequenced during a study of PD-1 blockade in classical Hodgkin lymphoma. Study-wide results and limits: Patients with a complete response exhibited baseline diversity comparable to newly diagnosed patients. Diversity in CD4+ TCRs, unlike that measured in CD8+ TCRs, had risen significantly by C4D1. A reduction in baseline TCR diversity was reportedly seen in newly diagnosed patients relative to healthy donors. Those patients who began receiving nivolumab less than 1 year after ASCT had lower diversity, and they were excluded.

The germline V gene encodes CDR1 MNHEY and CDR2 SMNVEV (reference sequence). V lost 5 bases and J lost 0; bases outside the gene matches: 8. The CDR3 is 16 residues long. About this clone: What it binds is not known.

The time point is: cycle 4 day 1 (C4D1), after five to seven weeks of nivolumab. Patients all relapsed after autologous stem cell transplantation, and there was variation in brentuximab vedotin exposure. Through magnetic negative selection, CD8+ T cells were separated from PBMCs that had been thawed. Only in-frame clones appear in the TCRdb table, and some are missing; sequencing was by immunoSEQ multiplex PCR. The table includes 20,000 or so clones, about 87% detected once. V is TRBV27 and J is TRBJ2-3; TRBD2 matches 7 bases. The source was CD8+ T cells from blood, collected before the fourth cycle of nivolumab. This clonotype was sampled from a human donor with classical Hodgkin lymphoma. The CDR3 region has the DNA TGTGCCAGCAGTCCCCCAAGCGGGACTAGCACAGATACGCAGTATTTT. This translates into CASSPPSGTSTDTQYF.